Below, 7 T cell receptor beta chains from the same sample are listed, as sequenced in a study of T cells in narcolepsy. Method: immunoSEQ multiplex PCR; TCRdb's copy keeps in-frame clones and lacks some. Here the sample spans tens of thousands of clones, less than 65% being singletons. Sequences were obtained from memory (CD45RA-) CD4+ T cells from blood. The receptor source for this set is a human donor in good health.

The J gene is TRBJ2-1, the V gene TRBV30, with 9 bases matching TRBD2. CDR1 is GTSNPN and CDR2 is SVGIG in the germline V gene (reference sequence). Trimming at V came to 3 bases and at J to 10 bases, leaving 10 bases not matched to a gene. This CDR3 is 14 amino acids long. CDR3 DNA: TGTGCCTGGAGGGGGATTAGCGGGAGTAGGGAGCAGTTCTTC. Protein: CAWRGISGSREQFF.

CDR3 bases: TGTGCCAGCAGCGTAGCTACGGGGGTGTCTCAAGAGCAGTACTTC. This encodes CASSVATGVSQEQYF. The rearrangement uses TRBV9 and TRBJ2-7, with a possible D match to TRBD2 (6 bases). The V gene lost 0 bases and the J gene lost 7 bases, with 17 bases spanning the gap. This CDR3 is 15 amino acids long. Germline CDR1 and CDR2: SGDLS and YYNGEE.

There are a few counts of this clone. This chain joins TRBV2 and TRBJ2-1, with 15 bases that match TRBD2. The CDR3 is made up of 16 amino acids. Germline V CDR1 and CDR2: SNHLY, FYNNEI. V lost 6 bases, J lost 4 bases, and 4 bases stayed unmatched. The CDR3 here is CASRLGTSGRYNEQFF. The CDR3 DNA reads as TGTGCCAGCAGGCTCGGGACTAGCGGGAGGTACAATGAGCAGTTCTTC.

The rearrangement joins TRBV18 to TRBJ2-3, with 7 nucleotides matching TRBD2. The ends lost 3 bases at V and 6 bases at J; junction bases unmatched: 12. Germline V gives CDR1 KGHSH, CDR2 LQKENI. There are 16 residues in the CDR3. CDR3 nucleotide sequence: TGTGCCAGCTCACCCCCTTCAGCGGGAAGCTCGGATACGCAGTATTTT. Translating it yields CASSPPSAGSSDTQYF.

This clone was counted between two and nine times. The CDR3 protein is CATRQGWDEQYF. In nucleotides, the CDR3 is TGTGCCACAAGACAGGGATGGGACGAGCAGTACTTC. This chain uses TRBV6-5 with TRBJ2-7; 7 nucleotides agree with TRBD1. V shed 10 bases, J shed 5 bases, and the junction held 8 bases outside the gene matches. Germline V CDR1 and CDR2: MNHEY, SVGAGI. The CDR3 sequence is 12 residues long.

As regards this clone: Other DNA sequences in this sample translate to the same CDR3. The chain couples TRBV7-9 to TRBJ2-7; the D is unclear. The CDR3 spans 11 residues. V gave up 1 base and J gave up 5 bases, with 3 bases separating them. Germline-derived CDR1 and CDR2 are SEHNR and FQNEAQ (reference sequence). CDR3 sequence (DNA): TGTGCCAGCAGCTTAGGGAACGAGCAGTACTTC. Translation gives CASSLGNEQYF.

A word on this clone: The sample carries other DNA sequences with the same CDR3. V gene TRBV28 combines with J gene TRBJ1-2; D gene uncertain. The CDR3 runs 12 residues. Trimming cost V 3 bases and J 5 bases, with 7 bases left between them. The germline V gene has CDR1 MDHEN and CDR2 SYDVKM. The DNA for the CDR3 is TGTGCCAGCAGTTTGGCCTCGTATGGCTACACCTTC. This translates into CASSLASYGYTF.